Included here is one T cell receptor beta chain sequence, with context. Antigen specificity is unknown. Sequence at one end of the junction differs from germline and may be a read error. Combining a sample-barcoded 5' primer with a J-beta primer mix, a second PCR ran for roughly 6 to 11 cycles. TCRdb ran MiXCR on the 5' RACE reads and lists one entry per CDR3 protein. The data hold about 800,000 distinct CDR3 sequences, with roughly 64% observed a single time. This sample stems from a study of blood T cells in healthy people across ages. Overall study context: With template switching, about one barcoded beta molecule was captured per two T cells. Overall study results and limits: The unknown donor CMV status may have confounded expanded clonotype changes.

CDR1 LGHNA and CDR2 YNFKEQ come from the germline V gene. The CDR3 is 16 residues long. The sequence was obtained from a man aged 25 to 40 in good health. Sample: blood. V usage is TRBV4-2 and J usage is TRBJ2-6; TRBD1 is a possible D gene (6 bases). CDR3 DNA sequence: TGTGCCAGCAGCCAAGTTGGGGGCCTTGGGGCCAATGTCCTGACTTTC. This encodes CASSQVGGLGANVLTF.